This T cell receptor beta chain was recovered during a study of OX40 agonist ivuxolimab in advanced cancers. In the study overall: Partial responses occurred in three patients (one hepatocellular carcinoma, two cutaneous melanoma).

Concerning this clone itself: Its antigen is still unknown.

Findings of the study overall: Certain nonresponding patients likewise had low normalized T-cell clonal expansion. Circulating CD4+ and CD8+ T cells showed clonal expansion by week 6 at 0.1 to 3.0 mg/kg.

The protocol was immunoSEQ multiplex PCR, while the TCRdb copy is restricted to in-frame clones and leaves out a portion. Here the sample spans roughly 93,000 clones, about 89% being singletons. V gave up 3 bases and J gave up 4 bases; unmatched junction bases: 2. The length of the CDR3 is 15 residues. Germline-derived CDR1 and CDR2 are LNHNV and YYDKDF (reference sequence). The chain couples TRBV15 to TRBJ2-2; 10 bases agree with TRBD1. The sample here was CD4+ or CD8+ T cells sorted from blood, taken in a trial of the OX40 agonist ivuxolimab. The sequence was collected from an adult with an advanced solid tumor such as melanoma, head and neck, liver or kidney cancer. CDR3 nucleotides: TGTGCCACCAGCAGGGGACAGGGGAGCACCGGGGAGCTGTTTTTT. It codes for CATSRGQGSTGELFF.